A single sample is the source of the 6 T cell receptor beta chains below, sequenced in a study of cytomegalovirus exposure and HLA in healthy donors. Primers: 60 Vbeta forward and 13 Jbeta reverse. Only in-frame clones appear in the TCRdb table, and some are missing; sequencing was by immunoSEQ multiplex PCR. The sample includes 53,000 or so clones. Sequences were obtained from PBMCs. The receptors were gathered from a man aged 18 to 30 in good health and CMV-seropositive.

The chain recombines TRBV30 with TRBJ1-1; the match to TRBD1 covers 10 bases. V gave up 4 bases and J gave up 6 bases; unmatched junction bases: 11. The CDR3 spans 15 residues. The germline CDR1 and CDR2 sequences are GTSNPN and SVGIG (reference sequence). This CDR3 reads CAWTVGTGVDAEAFF. In DNA, the CDR3 is TGTGCCTGGACTGTCGGGACAGGGGTGGACGCTGAAGCTTTCTTT. Full variable domain (outside the CDR3, taken from reference TRBV30 and TRBJ1-1): SQTIHQWPATLVQPVGSPLSLECTVEGTSNPNLYWYRQAAGRGLQLLFYSVGIGQISSEVPQNLSASRPQDRQFILSSKKLLLSDSGFYLCAWTVGTGVDAEAFFGQGTRLTVV.

The V and J genes are TRBV5-1 and TRBJ2-2; 9 positions agree with TRBD1. The CDR3 is 17 amino acids. Per germline, CDR1 SGHRS and CDR2 YFSETQ. V dropped 4 bases and J dropped 6; count of bases not matched to a gene: 13. This CDR3 is CASSLPPRDRAPGELFF. DNA for the CDR3: TGCGCCAGCAGCCTACCCCCCAGGGACAGGGCTCCCGGGGAGCTGTTTTTT.

The chain uses TRBV27 and TRBJ2-3; D perhaps matches TRBD2 (6 bases). V gave up 3 bases and J gave up 10 bases, with 11 bases separating them. The CDR3 consists of 12 residues. Germline lookup yields CDR1 MNHEY and CDR2 SMNVEV (reference sequence). In DNA, the CDR3 is TGTGCCAGCAGTTTGGGGACTGCATCGCAGTATTTT. The encoded protein is CASSLGTASQYF.

The chain joins TRBV30 to TRBJ1-2; TRBD1 aligns across 9 bases. V lost 3 bases and J lost 8; bases outside the gene matches: 10. Germline values: CDR1 GTSNPN, CDR2 SVGIG (reference sequence). This CDR3 contains 14 residues. The CDR3: CAWRDPGTGKGYTF. The CDR3 nucleotides are TGTGCCTGGAGGGATCCCGGGACAGGGAAAGGCTACACCTTC.

The V and J genes are TRBV4-2 and TRBJ2-1, with 9 bases lining up with TRBD2. The CDR3 consists of 17 residues. The V segment lost 7 bases and the J segment 3 bases; nucleotides outside the gene matches: 13. Germline values: CDR1 LGHNA, CDR2 YNFKEQ. CDR3 DNA: TGTGCCAGCACCCCGACGCCGACTAGCGGAGGCTACAATGAGCAGTTCTTC. Its protein is CASTPTPTSGGYNEQFF.

The CDR3 nucleotides read TGTGCCAGCAGCTTGGAAGAGAGGAACGAGCAGTACTTC. Its translation is CASSLEERNEQYF. The chain has TRBV5-6 and TRBJ2-7; unclear D gene. The CDR3 has 13 residues. Looked up from germline, CDR1 is SGHDT and CDR2 is YYEEEE. Trimming took 0 bases from V and 5 from J, leaving 9 bases between them.